The 15 T cell receptor beta chains below come from one sample, sequenced in a study of early T cells in non-severe SARS-CoV-2 infection. Via MiXCR, TCRdb re-called the 5' RACE reads, giving one row per CDR3 protein. The repertoire holds fewer than 65,000 distinct CDR3 sequences, with about 9.3% as singletons. Material for sequencing was whole blood. The receptors originated from an adult who was a healthcare worker with PCR-confirmed SARS-CoV-2 infection or an uninfected control (not recorded which).

The rearrangement joins TRBV30 to TRBJ2-4; D may be TRBD2 (6 bases). CDR3 size: 15 residues. Germline V CDR1 and CDR2: GTSNPN, SVGIG (reference sequence). The V end was cut by 3 bases, the J end by 6 bases, with 18 bases between. In nucleotides, the CDR3 is TGTGCCTGGAGCCGGGCGGGGCAGGCGAGAAACATTCAGTACTTC. Amino acids: CAWSRAGQARNIQYF.

This clonotype came up a few times. V usage is TRBV9 and J usage is TRBJ1-1; TRBD1 might be the D (6 bases). The CDR3 sequence is 17 residues long. Trimming pared 0 bases from V and 0 bases from J, leaving 15 bases between. From germline, CDR1 is SGDLS and CDR2 YYNGEE. The CDR3 here is CASSVERGGQLNTEAFF. CDR3 sequence (DNA): TGTGCCAGCAGCGTAGAGCGAGGCGGACAGCTGAACACTGAAGCTTTCTTT.

V and J are TRBV7-8 and TRBJ2-1; D is perhaps TRBD1 (6 bases). V was trimmed by 5 bases and J by 4 bases, leaving 15 bases between them. Germline-derived CDR1 and CDR2 are SGHVS and FQNEAQ. This CDR3 is built from 15 residues. In DNA form, the CDR3 reads TGTGCCAGCAGCCCCGGGACATATACTTACAATGAGCAGTTCTTC. This translates into CASSPGTYTYNEQFF.

The chain has TRBV12-3 or TRBV12-4 and TRBJ1-2; D remains unclear. The CDR3 loop spans 14 amino acids. Trimming took 2 bases from V and 2 from J, leaving 9 bases between them. The CDR3 here is CASSLYGGNYGYTF. CDR3 sequence (DNA): TGTGCCAGCAGTTTATATGGCGGAAACTATGGCTACACCTTC.

This clonotype has a count of ten or more. The gene calls are TRBV7-9 and TRBJ2-7; the D gene could be TRBD1 or TRBD2 (5 bases each). Trimming left V 5 bases short and J 5 bases short, with 16 bases between. The germline V gene has CDR1 SEHNR and CDR2 FQNEAQ (reference sequence). This CDR3 comprises 14 residues. This chain's CDR3 is CASSPGTSADEQYV. The CDR3, as DNA: TGTGCCAGCAGCCCAGGGACGAGCGCAGACGAGCAGTACGTC.

The chain couples TRBV2 to TRBJ2-7; D gene ambiguous. CDR1 SNHLY and CDR2 FYNNEI come from the germline V gene. Trimming took off 4 bases at V and 3 bases at J, with 7 bases between the two ends. The CDR3 covers 12 residues. The CDR3 DNA reads as TGTGCCAGCAGTGGTGACTTCTACGAGCAGTACGTC. Its protein product is CASSGDFYEQYV.

The rearrangement joins TRBV5-6 to TRBJ2-2; the D gene is possibly TRBD2 (6 bases). This CDR3 is 18 amino acids long. Germline V gene sequence: CDR1 SGHDT, CDR2 YYEEEE. V lost 6 bases, J lost 2 bases, and 23 bases lay in between. CDR3 in amino acids: CASTSWTGAGLNTGELFF. The DNA of the CDR3 is TGTGCCAGCACCTCCTGGACGGGTGCGGGGCTAAACACCGGGGAGCTGTTTTTT.

This clonotype was seen repeatedly, ten times or more. The rearrangement uses TRBV19 and TRBJ1-4; maybe TRBD1 (5 bases). With 7 bases removed from V and 0 bases from J, the gap between germline ends came to 12 bases. In germline, CDR1 is LNHDA, CDR2 SQIVND (reference sequence). There are 15 residues in the CDR3. The CDR3 sequence is CASNAGAATNEKLFF. DNA of the CDR3: TGTGCCAGTAATGCTGGGGCGGCAACTAATGAAAAACTGTTTTTT.

V and J are TRBV6-6 and TRBJ1-1, with unresolved D. CDR3 length equals 16 residues. CDR1 and CDR2 from the germline V gene are MNHNY and SVGAGI (reference sequence). Trimming took 5 bases from V and 1 from J, leaving 17 bases between them. The CDR3 sequence: CASSPTTSGANTEAFF. CDR3 in DNA: TGTGCCAGCAGTCCAACCACATCCGGTGCGAACACTGAAGCTTTCTTT.

This clonotype was counted a few times. The DNA for the CDR3 is TGTGCCACCAGCAGTGGACAGTACACCGGGGAGCTGTTTTTT. This codes for CATSSGQYTGELFF. This chain connects TRBV15 to TRBJ2-2; perhaps TRBD1 as D (6 bases). Trimming shortened V by 3 bases and J by 3 bases, and 8 bases separated the two germline ends. The CDR3 runs to 14 residues. In germline, CDR1 is LNHNV, CDR2 YYDKDF (reference sequence).

This clonotype has more than one count but fewer than ten. J is TRBJ2-7 and V is TRBV6-1; 9 positions agree with TRBD1. The CDR3 has 16 amino acids. V was pared by 4 bases and J by 0 bases, with 7 bases of the junction left unmatched. Germline V gene sequence: CDR1 MNHNS, CDR2 SASEGT. CDR3 in amino acids: CASSGAGTGRSYEQYV. The CDR3 DNA is TGTGCCAGCAGTGGAGCCGGGACAGGGCGCTCCTACGAGCAGTACGTC.

This chain uses TRBV27 with TRBJ1-2; 7 positions agree with TRBD1. Germline loops: CDR1 MNHEY, CDR2 SMNVEV (reference sequence). J was trimmed by 7 bases and V by 5 bases; bases with no gene match: 7. The CDR3 consists of 13 residues. CDR3 nucleotide sequence: TGTGCCAGCAGTATGACAGGGTATCTTGGCTACACCTTC. This codes for CASSMTGYLGYTF.

This clonotype was seen many times. V usage is TRBV21-1 and J usage is TRBJ1-4; the DNA was not used to check the table's D call, TRBD1. TRBV21-1 is a documented pseudogene. The CDR3 runs 15 residues. For the CDR3, the DNA is TGTGCCAGCAGCCCCCGGCCCCTCGGCGGAGAAAAACTGTTTTTT. Translation gives CASSPRPLGGEKLFF.

This clonotype has at least ten counts. The V gene is TRBV11-2, the J gene TRBJ2-3; tentatively, D is TRBD1 or TRBD2 (5 bases each). Looked up from germline, CDR1 is SGHAT and CDR2 is FQNNGV. This CDR3 contains 15 residues. The germline V and J ends were trimmed by 5 bases and 3 bases, with 15 bases remaining between them. DNA for the CDR3: TGTGCCAGCAGCACAATTTATGGGGGAACAGATACGCAGTATTTT. It translates to CASSTIYGGTDTQYF.

This clonotype has only a few counts. This rearrangement joins TRBV7-9 to TRBJ2-3; D uncertain. V was shortened by 6 bases and J by 4 bases, with 20 bases between the two germline ends. This CDR3 region has 16 residues. Germline V gene sequence: CDR1 SEHNR, CDR2 FQNEAQ (reference sequence). CDR3 protein: CASSPANTRPPDTQYF. CDR3 nucleotide sequence: TGTGCCAGCAGTCCGGCAAACACACGTCCCCCAGATACGCAGTATTTT.